This T cell receptor beta chain comes out of a study of blood T cells in healthy people across ages. Points from the study as a whole: Researchers report that TCR beta diversity correlated strongly with naive T cell percentage.

A word on this clonotype: Its target is unknown.

The second PCR ran about 6 to 12 cycles with a sample-barcoded 5' primer and J-beta primers. Each cDNA molecule received a tag from a template-switch adaptor that had 12 random nucleotides. TCRdb re-analysed the 5' RACE reads in MiXCR, keeping a single row per CDR3 protein. The sample lists over 600,000 distinct CDR3 sequences; around 38% were seen once. The sequenced sample consisted of blood. The receptor comes from an elderly man in good health.

DNA of the CDR3: TGTGCCAGCAGTTCGCGGACGGCCCGCTCTGGGGCCAACGTCCTGACTTTC. It is translated as CASSSRTARSGANVLTF. This chain connects TRBV25-1 to TRBJ2-6; unclear D gene. V was pared by 5 bases and J by 0 bases, with 14 bases between. The germline gives CDR1 MGHDK, CDR2 SYGVNS. The CDR3 extends over 17 amino acids.